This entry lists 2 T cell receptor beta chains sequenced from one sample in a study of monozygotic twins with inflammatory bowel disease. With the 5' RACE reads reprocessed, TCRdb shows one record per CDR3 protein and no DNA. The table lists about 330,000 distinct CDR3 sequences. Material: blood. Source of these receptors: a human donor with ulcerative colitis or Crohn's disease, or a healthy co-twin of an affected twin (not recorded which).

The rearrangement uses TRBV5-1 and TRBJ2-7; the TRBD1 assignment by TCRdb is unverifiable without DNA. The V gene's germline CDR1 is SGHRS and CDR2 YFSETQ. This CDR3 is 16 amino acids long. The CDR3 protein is CASSKNPGQGSYEQYF.

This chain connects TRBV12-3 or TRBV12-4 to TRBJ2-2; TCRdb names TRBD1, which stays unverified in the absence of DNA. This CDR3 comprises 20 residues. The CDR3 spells CASSLADANRVAQFGRELFF.